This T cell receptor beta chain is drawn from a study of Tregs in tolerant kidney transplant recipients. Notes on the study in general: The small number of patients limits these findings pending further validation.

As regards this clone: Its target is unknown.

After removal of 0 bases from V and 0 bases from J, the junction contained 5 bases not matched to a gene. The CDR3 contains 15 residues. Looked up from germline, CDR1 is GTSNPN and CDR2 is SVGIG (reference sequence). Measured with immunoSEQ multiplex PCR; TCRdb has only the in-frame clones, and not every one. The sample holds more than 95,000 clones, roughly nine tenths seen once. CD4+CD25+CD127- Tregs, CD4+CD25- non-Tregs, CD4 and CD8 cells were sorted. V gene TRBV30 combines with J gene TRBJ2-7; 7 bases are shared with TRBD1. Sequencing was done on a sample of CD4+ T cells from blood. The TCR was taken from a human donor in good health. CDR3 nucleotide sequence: TGTGCCTGGAGTGTAAGGACAGGACCCTCCTACGAGCAGTACTTC. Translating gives CAWSVRTGPSYEQYF.